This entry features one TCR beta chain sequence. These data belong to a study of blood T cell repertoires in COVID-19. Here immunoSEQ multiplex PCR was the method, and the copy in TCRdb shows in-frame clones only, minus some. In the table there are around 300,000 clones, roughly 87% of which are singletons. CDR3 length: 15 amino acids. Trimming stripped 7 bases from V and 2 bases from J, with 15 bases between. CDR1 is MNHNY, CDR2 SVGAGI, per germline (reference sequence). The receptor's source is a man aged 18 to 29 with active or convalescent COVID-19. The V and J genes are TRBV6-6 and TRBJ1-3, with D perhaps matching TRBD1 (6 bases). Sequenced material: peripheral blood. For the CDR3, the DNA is TGTGCCAGCAACATCAGAGGGGGAACTGGAAACACCATATATTTT. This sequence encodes CASNIRGGTGNTIYF.